The rows below give T cell receptor beta chains drawn from one sample of a study of vaccination effects on CD4 cells after COVID-19. Their cognate antigens are unknown. Generated by immunoSEQ multiplex PCR, the TCRdb table keeps only in-frame clones and is missing some. The table records approximately 31,000 clones, around 70% of them present only once. Sequenced here: CD4+ T cells from PBMCs cultured with HCoV-229E spike peptides, sampled after COVID-19 vaccination. Receptor source: a human donor who received a COVID-19 vaccine. The CDR3 runs from the conserved cysteine through the conserved F or W. Fields, in order: V gene, CDR3 protein.

V: TRBV7-9
CDR3: CASRRETSSYEQYF

V: TRBV20-1
CDR3: CSPVQGNEQFF

V: TRBV27
CDR3: CASSLYGFGANEKLFF

V: TRBV11-2
CDR3: CASSQRDRPSGNTIYF

V: TRBV19
CDR3: CASRPRGQGNEKLFF

V: TRBV30
CDR3: CAWIPVTEAFF

V: TRBV4-2
CDR3: CASSHGLAKYNEQFF

V: TRBV24-1
CDR3: CATSDQRLGETQYF

V: TRBV12-5
CDR3: CASGLNNEQFF

V: TRBV5-4
CDR3: CASSLGHGETQYF

V: TRBV11-2
CDR3: CASSLGVNYGYTF

V: TRBV6-5
CDR3: CASSYATGTYGYTF

V: TRBV5-1
CDR3: CASSFEGSQETQYF

V: TRBV10-1
CDR3: CASSESWAGELFF

V: TRBV9
CDR3: CASSVEPAGTGNTIYF

V: TRBV10-3
CDR3: CAIGKSVQGLGYTF

V: TRBV10-3
CDR3: CAISSGQGGAEAFF

V: TRBV5-8
CDR3: CASSLRLINIEQFF

V: TRBV7-9
CDR3: CASSEGGMNIQYF

V: TRBV25-1
CDR3: CASSESGTTNEKLFF

V: TRBV7-9
CDR3: CASSLEIHYEQYF

V: TRBV6-5
CDR3: CASSTGTGVYGYTF

V: TRBV11-2
CDR3: CASSYRRPQYF

V: TRBV3-1/TRBV3-2
CDR3: CASSQSGSGGASYEQYF

V: TRBV29-1
CDR3: CSVLHRAQVGGYTF

V: TRBV2
CDR3: CASSDITVNSPLHF

V: TRBV6-5
CDR3: CASSIQGQHTDTQYF

V: TRBV5-1
CDR3: CASSDTSGGASTGELFF

V: TRBV7-9
CDR3: CASSYSGDETQYF

V: TRBV5-5
CDR3: CASSLGAALVDYGYTF

V: TRBV5-1
CDR3: CASSLGGTGPTNYGYTF

V: TRBV10-3
CDR3: CAIGSGGPYEQYF

V: TRBV21-1
CDR3: CASSTTWDSTYEQYF

V: TRBV11-2
CDR3: CASSPGAQNTGELFF

V: TRBV12-3/TRBV12-4
CDR3: CASSPRPRDEQYF

V: TRBV3-1/TRBV3-2
CDR3: CASSRRLTGWDNEQFF

V: TRBV3-1/TRBV3-2
CDR3: CASSGQGNQETQYF

V: TRBV5-6
CDR3: CASIGKGRHEQYF